This passage covers 14 T cell receptor beta chains from one sample sequenced in a study of shared clonotypes between healthy human individuals. CD45RO-negative, CCR7-selected cells formed the naive CD8 fraction, which excluded terminally differentiated effector memory CD45RA+ cells. The method was immunoSEQ multiplex PCR; TCRdb's version includes in-frame clones alone and lacks a portion of them. The sample yields about 580,000 clones, nearly 98% seen once. Material: naive CD8+ T cells sorted from blood. The origin of the receptors is a man younger than 45 in good health.

V usage is TRBV2 and J usage is TRBJ2-1; 9 nucleotides agree with TRBD2. CDR1 SNHLY and CDR2 FYNNEI come from the germline V gene. This CDR3 region has 20 residues. Unmatched junction bases numbered 14, after V lost 2 bases and J lost 0 bases. Written as DNA, the CDR3 is TGTGCCAGCAGTGAATATTTGGCGGCGAGCGGGGGGAGCTCCTACAATGAGCAGTTCTTC. Encoded protein: CASSEYLAASGGSSYNEQFF.

Only one count was recorded for this clone. This chain uses TRBV29-1 with TRBJ1-1; perhaps TRBD1 as D (5 bases). Germline-derived CDR1 and CDR2 are SQVTM and ANQGSEA. Trimming left V 7 bases short and J 6 bases short, with 21 bases between. This CDR3 has 14 residues. The CDR3 reads CSGTMERSGAEAFF. Here the CDR3 DNA reads TGCAGCGGGACGATGGAGAGATCGGGGGCTGAAGCTTTCTTT. Full variable domain (rest looked up from reference TRBV29-1 and TRBJ1-1): SAVISQKPSRDICQRGTSLTIQCQVDSQVTMMFWYRQQPGQSLTLIATANQGSEATYESGFVIDKFPISRPNLTFSTLTVSNMSPEDSSIYLCSGTMERSGAEAFFGQGTRLTVV.

This clone was seen just once. This sequence joins TRBV28 and TRBJ2-7; unclear D gene. Germline V gives CDR1 MDHEN, CDR2 SYDVKM. Trimming removed 7 bases at V and 4 bases at J, with 14 bases between. The CDR3 has 13 amino acids. The CDR3 DNA reads as TGTGCCAGCAACCCTCGGGTGGGGTACGAGCAGTACTTC. Amino acid sequence: CASNPRVGYEQYF.

The chain couples TRBV7-9 to TRBJ1-1; D is uncertain. Per the germline V gene, CDR1 is SEHNR and CDR2 is FQNEAQ (reference sequence). CDR3 length: 16 residues. V lost 0 bases to trimming and J lost 0 bases, with 11 bases between them. The CDR3 sequence is CASSLAGEAMNTEAFF. The CDR3 coding sequence is TGTGCCAGCAGCTTAGCGGGTGAGGCAATGAACACTGAAGCTTTCTTT.

The gene calls are TRBV9 and TRBJ2-5; D may match TRBD1 or TRBD2 (5 bases each). V shed 3 bases and J shed 5 bases, with 14 bases lying between them. The CDR3 consists of 14 residues. Germline values: CDR1 SGDLS, CDR2 YYNGEE. In DNA, the CDR3 is TGTGCCAGCAGCGGTCGGGACGGATGGGAGACCCAGTACTTC. Residues: CASSGRDGWETQYF.

The gene calls are TRBV11-2 and TRBJ2-7; no firm D call. This CDR3 comprises 15 residues. The ends were cut back, 5 bases at V and 5 bases at J, with 19 bases in the middle. Germline V gene data show CDR1 as SGHAT and CDR2 as FQNNGV. Here the CDR3 reads CASSGPWGLADEQYF. The CDR3 DNA reads as TGTGCCAGCAGCGGCCCGTGGGGTTTGGCGGACGAGCAGTACTTC.

In DNA form, the CDR3 reads TGCGCCAGCAGCCAACCCGGCGGGACTAGCGGGAGTTGGCGCACAGATACGCAGTATTTT. It encodes CASSQPGGTSGSWRTDTQYF. The chain couples TRBV4-3 to TRBJ2-3, with TRBD2 identical over 14 bases. This CDR3 spans 20 amino acids. Germline loops: CDR1 LGHNA, CDR2 YSLEER. V shed 2 bases and J 1 base; nucleotides not matched to a gene: 11.

The genes are TRBV5-4 and TRBJ2-3; 7 nucleotides line up with TRBD2. The CDR3 loop spans 14 amino acids. Per the germline V gene, CDR1 is SGHNT and CDR2 is YYREEE (reference sequence). The trim removed 1 base at V and 3 bases at J, leaving 2 bases unmatched. The CDR3 nucleotides read TGTGCCAGCAGCTTGTGGGGGGGTACAGATACGCAGTATTTT. Protein: CASSLWGGTDTQYF.

The rearrangement joins TRBV15 to TRBJ2-1, with 11 positions matching TRBD1. Per the germline V gene, CDR1 is LNHNV and CDR2 is YYDKDF (reference sequence). This CDR3 is 14 amino acids long. Unmatched junction bases numbered 1, after V lost 1 base and J lost 8 bases. Here the CDR3 DNA reads TGTGCCACCAGCAGAGGGACAGGGGGCTATGAGCAGTTCTTC. The encoded protein is CATSRGTGGYEQFF.

The V call is TRBV7-2, the J call TRBJ1-1, with a tentative D call TRBD1 (6 bases). Germline loops: CDR1 SGHTA, CDR2 FQGNSA. Trimming took 5 bases from V and 1 from J, leaving 14 bases between them. The CDR3 is 15 residues long. Here the CDR3 reads CASSVAGHQNTEAFF. DNA for the CDR3: TGTGCCAGCAGCGTCGCGGGACACCAGAACACTGAAGCTTTCTTT.

The V and J genes are TRBV29-1 and TRBJ2-2; TRBD1 is a possible D gene (5 bases). V lost 4 bases and J 5 bases, leaving 14 bases between the germline ends. The CDR3 is 14 residues long. CDR1 SQVTM and CDR2 ANQGSEA come from the germline V gene. Here the CDR3 reads CSVARAGNTGELFF. The CDR3 DNA sequence: TGCAGCGTTGCTAGGGCAGGGAATACCGGGGAGCTGTTTTTT.

The chain links TRBV9 to TRBJ1-5, with D unresolved. CDR3 length: 14 residues. Looked up from germline, CDR1 is SGDLS and CDR2 is YYNGEE. The V end lost 0 bases, the J end lost 5 bases, and 9 bases lay between the germline ends. The CDR3 DNA sequence: TGTGCCAGCAGCGTAGGAGGGCACGATCAGCCCCAGCATTTT. Protein: CASSVGGHDQPQHF.

The DNA of the CDR3 is TGCGCCAGCACCCCTTTGGCTAGCAACTCCTACAATGAGCAGTTCTTC. This translates into CASTPLASNSYNEQFF. This rearrangement joins TRBV10-2 to TRBJ2-1; D might be TRBD2 (5 bases). CDR3 length: 16 residues. V was shortened by 7 bases and J by 0 bases, with 16 bases between the two germline ends. In germline, CDR1 is WSHSY, CDR2 SAAADI.

The V gene is TRBV27, the J gene TRBJ2-2; tentatively, D is TRBD1 (6 bases). This CDR3 has 15 amino acids. The V end was cut by 6 bases, the J end by 6 bases, with 17 bases between. Per the germline V gene, CDR1 is MNHEY and CDR2 is SMNVEV (reference sequence). The CDR3 reads CASRGAGANPGELFF. The CDR3 bases are TGTGCCAGCAGGGGGGCCGGGGCCAACCCCGGGGAGCTGTTTTTT.